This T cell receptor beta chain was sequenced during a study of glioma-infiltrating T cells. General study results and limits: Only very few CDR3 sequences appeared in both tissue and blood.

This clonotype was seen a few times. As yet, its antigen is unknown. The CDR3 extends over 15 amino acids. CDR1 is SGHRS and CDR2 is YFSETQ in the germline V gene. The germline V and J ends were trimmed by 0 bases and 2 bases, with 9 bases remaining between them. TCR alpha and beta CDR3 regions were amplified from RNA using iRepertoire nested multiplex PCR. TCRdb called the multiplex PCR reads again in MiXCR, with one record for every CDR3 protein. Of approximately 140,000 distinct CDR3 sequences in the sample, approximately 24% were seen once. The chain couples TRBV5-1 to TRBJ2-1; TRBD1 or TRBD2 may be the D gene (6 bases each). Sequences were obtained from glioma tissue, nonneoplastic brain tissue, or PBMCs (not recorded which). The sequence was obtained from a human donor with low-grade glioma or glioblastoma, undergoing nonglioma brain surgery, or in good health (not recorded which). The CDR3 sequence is CASSLVEGAYNEQFF. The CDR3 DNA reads TGCGCCAGCAGCTTGGTGGAGGGGGCCTACAATGAGCAGTTCTTC.